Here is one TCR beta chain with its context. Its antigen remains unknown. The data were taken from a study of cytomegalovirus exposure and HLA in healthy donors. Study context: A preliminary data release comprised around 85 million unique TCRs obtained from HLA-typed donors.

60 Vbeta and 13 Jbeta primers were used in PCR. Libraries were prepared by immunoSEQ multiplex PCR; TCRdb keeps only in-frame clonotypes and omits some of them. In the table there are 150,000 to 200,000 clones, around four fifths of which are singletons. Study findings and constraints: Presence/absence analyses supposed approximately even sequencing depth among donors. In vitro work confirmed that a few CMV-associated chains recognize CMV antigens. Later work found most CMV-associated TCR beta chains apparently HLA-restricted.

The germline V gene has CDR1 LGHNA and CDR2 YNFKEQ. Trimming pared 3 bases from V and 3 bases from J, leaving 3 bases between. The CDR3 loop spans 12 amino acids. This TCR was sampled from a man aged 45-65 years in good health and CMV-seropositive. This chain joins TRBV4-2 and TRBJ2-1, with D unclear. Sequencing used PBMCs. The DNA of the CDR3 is TGTGCCAGCAGCCATCTCTACAATGAGCAGTTCTTC. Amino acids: CASSHLYNEQFF.